This T cell receptor beta chain was captured in a study of T cell changes during pregnancy in multiple sclerosis. Generated by immunoSEQ multiplex PCR, the TCRdb table keeps only in-frame clones and is missing some. The data show approximately 34,000 clones, with roughly nine tenths seen just once and 0.45% to 0.5% held by the top ten. V was clipped by 0 bases and J by 0 bases; unmatched bases: 10. In germline, CDR1 is GTSNPN, CDR2 SVGIG (reference sequence). This CDR3 is 17 amino acids long. The chain links TRBV30 to TRBJ2-7; 8 nucleotides agree with TRBD2. The sample in question was CD4+ T cells from peripheral blood mononuclear cells, obtained after pregnancy. The TCR sequence derives from a female donor with multiple sclerosis, enrolled in a pregnancy study. The CDR3 sequence is CAWSVPRAGVISYEQYF. CDR3 bases: TGTGCCTGGAGTGTACCTAGAGCGGGAGTGATCTCCTACGAGCAGTACTTC.